What follows is one T cell receptor beta chain and its context. No antigen is known for it. The repertoire was sequenced with immunoSEQ multiplex PCR; TCRdb's copy has only in-frame clones and lacks some. The data hold about 11,000 clones, with less than 80% observed a single time. These data are taken from a study of somatic mutations in cytotoxic T cells in rheumatoid arthritis. Across the whole study: The flow sorting of some V beta antibody-stained T-cell populations reached nearly 100% purity, and the sorted populations included V beta1+ cells sequenced for TCRB.

The CDR3 length is 13 residues. From germline, CDR1 is SGHDN and CDR2 FVKESK. Trimming left V 6 bases short and J 2 bases short, with 11 bases between. Points from the study as a whole: Some patients, about an eighth of the roughly 65, had a largest CD8+ clone that exceeded 20% of CD8+ cells. Of the expanded CD8+ clones, the antigen targets were not known.

Sequencing used CD8+ T cells sorted from blood. This sequence was found in a man in his 70s in good health. V usage is TRBV14 and J usage is TRBJ2-7; no definite D call. The CDR3 sequence is CASSPQYTYEQYF. CDR3 sequence (DNA): TGTGCCAGCAGTCCACAGTATACCTACGAGCAGTACTTC.